A single sample gave rise to the 13 T cell receptor beta chains below, sequenced in a study of T cell responses to AZD1222 COVID-19 vaccine. TCRdb's table, derived via immunoSEQ multiplex PCR, lists solely in-frame clones and lacks some. The table shows around 91,000 clones, with approximately 93% occurring only once. This specimen consisted of peripheral blood, obtained 28 days after the second AZD1222 dose. The receptors come from an adult who received the AZD1222 COVID-19 vaccine.

CDR3 in DNA: TGTGCCAGCAGCCAACGCGGGGGCTCTGGGGCCAACGTCCTGACTTTC. Encoded protein: CASSQRGGSGANVLTF. This chain joins TRBV3-1 (or the pseudogene TRBV3-2) and TRBJ2-6; the match to TRBD2 covers 7 bases. V shed 2 bases and J 0 bases; nucleotides not matched to a gene: 1. Germline CDR1 LGHDT, CDR2 YNNKEL (reference sequence). The CDR3 has 16 residues.

V and J are TRBV27 and TRBJ2-7; 16 positions agree with TRBD2. J was trimmed by 4 bases and V by 2 bases; bases with no gene match: 8. CDR3 size: 18 residues. The germline gives CDR1 MNHEY, CDR2 SMNVEV (reference sequence). The CDR3 region is CASSLEGLAGGPAYEQYF. CDR3 sequence (DNA): TGTGCCAGCAGTTTAGAGGGACTAGCGGGAGGGCCAGCTTACGAGCAGTACTTC.

The rearrangement joins TRBV5-4 to TRBJ2-1, with unresolved D. Trimming shortened V by 0 bases and J by 7 bases, and 11 bases separated the two germline ends. The CDR3 covers 14 residues. The V gene's germline CDR1 is SGHNT and CDR2 YYREEE (reference sequence). In DNA, the CDR3 is TGTGCCAGCAGCTTGGTAAGCAGAGCGAATGAGCAGTTCTTC. As protein: CASSLVSRANEQFF.

The rearrangement joins TRBV19 to TRBJ2-1; tentative D call: TRBD2 (5 bases). The V gene's germline CDR1 is LNHDA and CDR2 SQIVND (reference sequence). CDR3 length equals 13 residues. The ends were cut back, 5 bases at V and 6 bases at J, with 11 bases in the middle. The DNA of the CDR3 is TGTGCCAGTAGTGGGTCACTAGTCAATGAGCAGTTCTTC. Translated, it gives CASSGSLVNEQFF.

J is TRBJ2-1 and V is TRBV1; the table's D call TRBD2 went unverified against the DNA. TRBV1 is flagged as a pseudogene. This CDR3 contains 17 residues. The CDR3 reads CTSSQGLAGVSYNEQFF. CDR3 DNA sequence: TGCACCAGCAGCCAAGGGCTAGCGGGAGTCTCCTACAATGAGCAGTTCTTC.

This rearrangement joins TRBV3-1 (or the pseudogene TRBV3-2) to TRBJ2-5; tentative D call: TRBD1 (5 bases). The germline V gene encodes CDR1 LGHDT and CDR2 YNNKEL (reference sequence). V was trimmed by 6 bases and J by 1 base, leaving 15 bases between them. This CDR3 comprises 15 residues. CDR3 protein: CASRSTWGLQETQYF. DNA for the CDR3: TGTGCCAGCAGATCTACTTGGGGCCTCCAAGAGACCCAGTACTTC.

This chain connects TRBV5-4 to TRBJ1-4, with TRBD1 as a possible D gene (5 bases). The CDR3 is 14 amino acids. Germline V gives CDR1 SGHNT, CDR2 YYREEE (reference sequence). With 0 bases removed from V and 7 bases from J, the gap between germline ends came to 10 bases. The CDR3 reads CASSLGGSLEKLFF. The CDR3 DNA follows: TGTGCCAGCAGCTTGGGGGGGAGCCTTGAAAAACTGTTTTTT. Full variable domain (missing parts from reference TRBV5-4 and TRBJ1-4): ETGVTQSPTHLIKTRGQQVTLRCSSQSGHNTVSWYQQALGQGPQFIFQYYREEENGRGNFPPRFSGLQFPNYSSELNVNALELDDSALYLCASSLGGSLEKLFFGSGTQLSVL.

The chain has TRBV30 and TRBJ1-4; D possibly corresponds to TRBD1 (5 bases). The CDR3 spans 12 residues. The germline V gene has CDR1 GTSNPN and CDR2 SVGIG (reference sequence). V shed 5 bases and J shed 10 bases, with 14 bases lying between them. CDR3 DNA: TGTGCCTGGGGGTTACGCGGGGGAAAACTGTTTTTT. It specifies CAWGLRGGKLFF.

The gene calls are TRBV27 and TRBJ2-3, with TRBD1 identical over 8 bases. Per the germline V gene, CDR1 is MNHEY and CDR2 is SMNVEV (reference sequence). V lost 0 bases and J lost 4; bases outside the gene matches: 6. This CDR3 has 16 residues. In nucleotides, the CDR3 is TGTGCCAGCAGTTTATCAGTGTCAGGGGGCCCAGATACGCAGTATTTT. It translates to CASSLSVSGGPDTQYF.

The J gene is TRBJ2-2, the V gene TRBV15, with D possibly being TRBD2 (6 bases). Trimming cost V 5 bases and J 0 bases, with 10 bases left between them. CDR1 is LNHNV and CDR2 is YYDKDF in the germline V gene (reference sequence). The CDR3 spans 15 residues. For the CDR3, the DNA is TGTGCCACCAGCTGGAGGGACTCGAACACCGGGGAGCTGTTTTTT. Translating it yields CATSWRDSNTGELFF.

The rearrangement links TRBV2 to TRBJ1-5, with D tentatively TRBD1 (6 bases). The CDR3 is 13 residues long. CDR1 SNHLY and CDR2 FYNNEI come from the germline V gene. The V end lost 5 bases, the J end lost 6 bases, and 11 bases lay between the germline ends. This chain's CDR3 is CASSIQGSQPQHF. The CDR3, as DNA: TGTGCCAGCAGTATTCAGGGGAGTCAGCCCCAGCATTTT.

The chain couples TRBV19 to TRBJ2-1; TRBD2 aligns across 10 bases. The V and J ends lost 1 base and 6 bases, in that order; junction bases with no gene match: 6. Germline values: CDR1 LNHDA, CDR2 SQIVND (reference sequence). The CDR3 spans 16 residues. CDR3 in amino acids: CASSIGRGLAANEQFF. Here the CDR3 DNA reads TGTGCCAGTAGTATAGGGAGAGGACTAGCGGCCAATGAGCAGTTCTTC. Supplemented by reference TRBV19 and TRBJ2-1, the full variable domain reads DGGITQSPKYLFRKEGQNVTLSCEQNLNHDAMYWYRQDPGQGLRLIYYSQIVNDFQKGDIAEGYSVSREKKESFPLTVTSAQKNPTAFYLCASSIGRGLAANEQFFGPGTRLTVL.

V is TRBV30 and J is TRBJ2-4, with D possibly being TRBD2 (6 bases). CDR1 and CDR2 from the germline V gene are GTSNPN and SVGIG (reference sequence). The V gene lost 5 bases and the J gene lost 0 bases, with 17 bases spanning the gap. CDR3 length equals 16 residues. The CDR3 DNA reads TGTGCCTGGGAGGCCCGCGGGGATCTAGCCAAAAACATTCAGTACTTC. Translated: CAWEARGDLAKNIQYF.